In its sample, the clone carrying this T cell receptor (beta chain) was seen many times. As yet, its antigen is unknown. The data derive from a study of response to subunit inactivated influenza vaccine. Study-level results: Researchers suggested that each seasonal influenza vaccination recruits few new T cells.

Each CDR3 protein is one row after TCRdb ran MiXCR on the RT-PCR reads. The sample carries 560,000 or so distinct CDR3 sequences, 7.6% recorded once. The J segment lost 14 bases and the V segment lost 4 bases, leaving 10 bases of the junction unmatched. This CDR3 region has 12 residues. Per germline, CDR1 SGHRS and CDR2 YFSETQ. The clonotype was recovered from a man in his fifties or sixties who received an inactivated influenza vaccine. The specimen comprised PBMCs from blood, sampled approximately 25 months after vaccination. The chain is built from TRBV5-1 and TRBJ2-3, with 7 positions matching TRBD1. The DNA for the CDR3 is TGCGCCAGCAGCCTCGACAGGGTCCAGTCGTATTTT. Its protein product is CASSLDRVQSYF.